This TCR beta chain was obtained from a study of brain T cells in children with intractable seizures. Study-level results: Absence of clones before surgery may stem from lower sequencing depth. Patients' HCMV serostatus was unknown; virus specificity rests on CDR3 similarity alone.

The sequenced cases were selected for having the highest brain T cell transcript signatures. Before surgery, patients took at least one anti-epileptic drug. CDR1 and CDR2 (germline): LNHDA, SQIVND (reference sequence). The V gene lost 5 bases and the J gene lost 7 bases, with 12 bases spanning the gap. The length of the CDR3 is 14 residues. A note on this clone: Its antigen is undetermined.

Assay used: immunoSEQ multiplex PCR; TCRdb lists only in-frame clones, some missing. The repertoire consists of under 150,000 clones, with 94% occurring once and the leading ten covering 3.5% to 4.5%. The receptor was derived from a boy under three years old with hemimegalencephaly and intractable seizures. The sample was peripheral blood, taken at surgery. The rearrangement joins TRBV19 to TRBJ1-6; maybe TRBD1 (6 bases). CDR3 sequence reads: CASSSGQGNSPLHF. The DNA of the CDR3 is TGTGCCAGTAGTTCGGGACAAGGAAATTCACCCCTCCACTTT.